Below are 30 T cell receptor beta chains sequenced from a single sample in a study of T cell responses to AZD1222 COVID-19 vaccine. Method: immunoSEQ multiplex PCR; TCRdb's copy keeps in-frame clones and lacks some. The repertoire consists of about 120,000 clones, with roughly nine tenths occurring once and the leading ten covering about 3.1%. The sample was peripheral blood, taken on day 0 of AZD1222 vaccination. These receptors all come from an adult in good health.

This clone was seen a single time. The chain recombines TRBV5-1 with TRBJ1-2, with TRBD1 matching 7 bases. The CDR3 is made up of 16 amino acids. Germline V CDR1 and CDR2: SGHRS, YFSETQ. V gave up 7 bases and J gave up 6 bases; unmatched junction bases: 18. CDR3 in amino acids: CASAQGGSWWADGYTF. CDR3 DNA: TGCGCCAGCGCCCAGGGGGGAAGTTGGTGGGCGGATGGCTACACCTTC.

The rearrangement uses TRBV6-2 or TRBV6-3 and TRBJ1-5; 7 bases match TRBD1. The CDR3 spans 17 residues. The V gene's germline CDR1 is MNHEY and CDR2 SVGEGT. V lost 0 bases and J lost 1; bases outside the gene matches: 6. The CDR3 loop is CASSYSRDSWSNQPQHF. CDR3 bases: TGTGCCAGCAGTTACTCGAGGGACAGCTGGAGCAATCAGCCCCAGCATTTT.

In this sample, this clone turned up once. The chain is built from TRBV9 and TRBJ2-2; 8 bases match TRBD1. The junction had 5 bases not matched to a gene; V was cut back by 4 bases and J by 3 bases. The CDR3 runs to 15 residues. Germline assignment: CDR1 SGDLS and CDR2 YYNGEE. CDR3 residues: CASSSDRADTGELFF. DNA for the CDR3: TGTGCCAGCAGCTCGGACAGGGCGGACACCGGGGAGCTGTTTTTT.

This chain links TRBV18 with TRBJ1-4, with D perhaps TRBD1 (6 bases). This CDR3 comprises 15 residues. The ends were cut back, 1 base at V and 7 bases at J, with 13 bases in the middle. CDR1 KGHSH and CDR2 LQKENI come from the germline V gene. The CDR3 protein is CASSPLQGRTEKLFF. In DNA form, the CDR3 reads TGTGCCAGCTCACCACTACAGGGTAGGACTGAAAAACTGTTTTTT.

CDR3 DNA: TGTGCCAGCAGCCCATTCGGGGGGGCCTACAATGAGCAGTTCTTC. This gives the protein CASSPFGGAYNEQFF. The V call is TRBV9, the J call TRBJ2-1, with 8 bases aligning to TRBD2. The length of the CDR3 is 15 residues. Germline trimming cut 4 bases from V and 2 bases from J; bases unmatched to any gene: 5. The germline CDR1 and CDR2 sequences are SGDLS and YYNGEE.

V usage is TRBV28 and J usage is TRBJ1-2; 10 bases map to TRBD1. J gave up 4 bases and V 2 bases, and 4 bases lay outside the gene matches. Germline lookup yields CDR1 MDHEN and CDR2 SYDVKM. CDR3 length equals 15 residues. The CDR3 loop is CASSLTTGGTYGYTF. CDR3 bases: TGTGCCAGCAGTTTAACGACAGGGGGCACCTATGGCTACACCTTC.

The chain links TRBV5-5 to TRBJ1-2, with D unresolved. The V and J ends lost 0 bases and 8 bases respectively, with 8 bases between them. The CDR3 has 12 residues. Germline CDR1 is SGHKS and CDR2 is YYEKEE (reference sequence). CDR3 DNA sequence: TGTGCCAGCAGCTTGGGTCCAAAGGGCTACACCTTC. Protein: CASSLGPKGYTF.

The V gene is TRBV5-1, the J gene TRBJ2-5, with TRBD2 matching over 9 bases. The CDR3 is 16 amino acids. The germline V gene encodes CDR1 SGHRS and CDR2 YFSETQ. With 2 bases clipped from V and 1 base from J, the junction kept 6 bases outside the gene matches. As DNA, the CDR3 is TGCGCCAGCAGCTTTAGCGGGGGTCCCGCCCAAGAGACCCAGTACTTC. It yields the protein CASSFSGGPAQETQYF.

The chain joins TRBV4-2 to TRBJ1-2; TRBD1 matches 7 bases. V shed 3 bases and J 10 bases; nucleotides not matched to a gene: 8. The CDR3 has 13 residues. Germline CDR1 reads LGHNA; CDR2 reads YNFKEQ. The CDR3 sequence: CASSQDHDRDYTF. The CDR3 coding sequence is TGTGCCAGCAGCCAGGATCACGACAGGGACTACACCTTC.

The chain uses TRBV11-3 and TRBJ2-3, with D tentatively TRBD2 (7 bases). V shed 5 bases and J shed 1 base, with 13 bases lying between them. Germline-derived CDR1 and CDR2 are SGHNT and YENEEA. The CDR3 runs 15 residues. The CDR3 spells CASSLSRGRTDTQYF. For the CDR3, the DNA is TGTGCCAGCAGCCTTTCGCGGGGGCGCACAGATACGCAGTATTTT.

The chain links TRBV20-1 to TRBJ1-6; tentatively, D is TRBD1 (5 bases). Germline CDR1 reads DFQATT; CDR2 reads SNEGSKA (reference sequence). This CDR3 is built from 16 residues. V was cut by 3 bases and J by 2 bases, with 14 bases left in between. CDR3 protein: CSASGGEHTYNSPLHF. CDR3 DNA sequence: TGCAGTGCTAGTGGGGGAGAGCATACCTATAATTCACCCCTCCACTTT.

This chain links TRBV7-6 with TRBJ2-7, with D tentatively TRBD1 or TRBD2 (6 bases each). Germline assignment: CDR1 SGHVS and CDR2 FNYEAQ. The V and J ends lost 2 bases and 5 bases respectively, with 19 bases between them. CDR3 length: 16 residues. The CDR3 here is CASSLTRTTGAHEQYF. As DNA, the CDR3 is TGTGCCAGCAGCTTAACTCGAACAACGGGGGCCCACGAGCAGTACTTC.

The chain is built from TRBV7-2 and TRBJ1-2, with a tentative D call TRBD1 (5 bases). CDR3 length: 16 amino acids. Germline CDR1 is SGHTA and CDR2 is FQGNSA. Trimming removed 3 bases from V and 6 bases from J, with 20 bases in between. The CDR3 bases are TGTGCCAGCAGCTTCCGCCGGGGCGTGATCTCTCATGGCTACACCTTC. Amino acids: CASSFRRGVISHGYTF.

This clone was observed a single time. The rearrangement uses TRBV12-2 and TRBJ2-7; the D segment call TRBD2 is taken from the table without a DNA check. TRBV12-2 is a listed pseudogene. The CDR3 runs 16 residues. The CDR3, as DNA: TGTGCAAGTCGCTTAGTTAGCGGGTTCCCCCTCTACGAGCAGTACTTC. Its protein product is CASRLVSGFPLYEQYF.

This sequence joins TRBV30 and TRBJ2-7, with D perhaps being TRBD1 or TRBD2 (6 bases each). Germline-derived CDR1 and CDR2 are GTSNPN and SVGIG (reference sequence). Between the trimmed V and J ends, which lost 5 bases and 0 bases, there was a span of 11 bases. There are 13 residues in the CDR3. The CDR3 is CAWEGEDSYEQYF. The CDR3 DNA follows: TGTGCCTGGGAGGGGGAGGACTCCTACGAGCAGTACTTC. Combining the CDR3 with reference TRBV30 and TRBJ2-7 gives the whole variable domain SQTIHQWPATLVQPVGSPLSLECTVEGTSNPNLYWYRQAAGRGLQLLFYSVGIGQISSEVPQNLSASRPQDRQFILSSKKLLLSDSGFYLCAWEGEDSYEQYFGPGTRLTVT.

The chain links TRBV18 to TRBJ1-6; D possibly corresponds to TRBD1 (6 bases). CDR3 length: 21 residues. In germline, CDR1 is KGHSH, CDR2 LQKENI. V gave up 1 base and J gave up 1 base, with 23 bases separating them. This CDR3 reads CASSPLPPWGTTGSYNSPLHF. CDR3 nucleotide sequence: TGTGCCAGCTCACCACTCCCCCCGTGGGGGACAACGGGGTCCTATAATTCACCCCTCCACTTT.

CDR3 region: CASSLSSTGMNGYTF. The CDR3 coding sequence is TGTGCCAGCAGTTTATCTTCGACAGGGATGAATGGCTACACCTTC. The rearrangement links TRBV27 to TRBJ1-2; TRBD1 matches 7 bases. This CDR3 spans 15 amino acids. With V trimmed by 0 bases and J by 6 bases, 7 bases remained unmatched. The germline CDR1 and CDR2 sequences are MNHEY and SMNVEV (reference sequence).

This clone was seen only once. This chain uses TRBV5-4 with TRBJ2-7; 12 bases align to TRBD1. V lost 4 bases to trimming and J lost 2 bases; unmatched junction nucleotides: 10. Germline V CDR1 and CDR2: SGHNT, YYREEE (reference sequence). CDR3 length equals 17 residues. This CDR3 reads CASSPRDRGLLTYEQYF. CDR3 nucleotide sequence: TGTGCCAGCAGCCCCCGGGACAGGGGGCTCTTGACCTACGAGCAGTACTTC.

CDR3 DNA: TGTGCCACTAACCGGGACAGGGGGCTTGGCTACACCTTC. Protein sequence: CATNRDRGLGYTF. The genes are TRBV10-3 and TRBJ1-2, with TRBD1 identical over 12 bases. CDR3 size: 13 residues. Germline CDR1 is ENHRY and CDR2 is SYGVKD. V shed 10 bases and J 7 bases; nucleotides not matched to a gene: 7.

The chain has TRBV14 and TRBJ2-7, with 7 bases matching TRBD2. CDR3 size: 13 residues. Germline-derived CDR1 and CDR2 are SGHDN and FVKESK. The V gene end was trimmed by 3 bases and the J gene end by 6 bases; junction bases not matched to a gene: 5. CDR3 residues: CASSQYSGFEQYF. The DNA for the CDR3 is TGTGCCAGCAGCCAGTATAGCGGGTTCGAGCAGTACTTC.

This clone was detected once. This chain joins TRBV27 and TRBJ1-1; tentatively, D is TRBD1 (5 bases). Deletions cut 2 bases from V and 6 bases from J, with 10 bases between. The germline CDR1 and CDR2 sequences are MNHEY and SMNVEV (reference sequence). The CDR3 runs to 13 residues. The DNA of the CDR3 is TGTGCCAGCAGTTTACTCAACAGGCCTGAAGCTTTCTTT. Its translation is CASSLLNRPEAFF.

The chain links TRBV7-2 to TRBJ1-5; 11 nucleotides line up with TRBD1. The CDR3 covers 17 residues. V lost 5 bases to trimming and J lost 3 bases; unmatched junction nucleotides: 9. CDR1 is SGHTA, CDR2 FQGNSA, per germline. This chain's CDR3 is CASSPSGQGATNQPQHF. CDR3 in DNA: TGTGCCAGCAGCCCCAGCGGACAGGGGGCTACCAATCAGCCCCAGCATTTT. The variable domain in full, completed from reference TRBV7-2 and TRBJ1-5, reads GAGVSQSPSNKVTEKGKDVELRCDPISGHTALYWYRQSLGQGLEFLIYFQGNSAPDKSGLPSDRFSAERTGGSVSTLTIQRTQQEDSAVYLCASSPSGQGATNQPQHFGDGTRLSIL.

This rearrangement joins TRBV11-2 to TRBJ1-5; D unresolved. The CDR3 contains 16 residues. Trimming cost V 2 bases and J 0 bases, with 11 bases left between them. CDR1 and CDR2 from the germline V gene are SGHAT and FQNNGV. The CDR3 sequence is CASSLRGEGSNQPQHF. CDR3 sequence (DNA): TGTGCCAGCAGCTTAAGAGGAGAGGGTAGCAATCAGCCCCAGCATTTT.

The gene calls are TRBV30 and TRBJ1-4; 9 bases align to TRBD1. Trimming took 4 bases from V and 8 from J; bases not matched to a gene: 8. Germline CDR1 is GTSNPN and CDR2 is SVGIG (reference sequence). There are 14 residues in the CDR3. The CDR3 DNA sequence: TGTGCCTGGAAACAGGGGGCCGGTTGGGAAAAACTGTTTTTT. This gives the protein CAWKQGAGWEKLFF.

The chain carries TRBV6-5 and TRBJ1-1, with a tentative D call TRBD1 (5 bases). The V and J ends lost 0 bases and 5 bases respectively, with 10 bases between them. The CDR3 has 14 amino acids. Germline V gives CDR1 MNHEY, CDR2 SVGAGI. CDR3 sequence (DNA): TGTGCCAGCAGTTACTCGGGGGATTTAACTGAAGCTTTCTTT. Its protein is CASSYSGDLTEAFF.

V usage is TRBV11-3 and J usage is TRBJ2-2; D may match TRBD1 or TRBD2 (5 bases each). CDR1 and CDR2 (germline): SGHNT, YENEEA. The CDR3 covers 14 residues. Trimming pared 8 bases from V and 5 bases from J, leaving 15 bases between. CDR3 in DNA: TGTGCCAGCTCTAGCCGGGGCGCGACCGGGGAGCTGTTTTTT. Translated, it gives CASSSRGATGELFF.

V and J are TRBV27 and TRBJ2-7, with D perhaps matching TRBD2 (5 bases). Trimming left V 5 bases short and J 0 bases short, with 17 bases between. This CDR3 is built from 16 residues. Germline CDR1 MNHEY, CDR2 SMNVEV (reference sequence). The CDR3 sequence: CASSRGNWEISYEQYF. As DNA, the CDR3 is TGTGCCAGCAGTCGAGGAAACTGGGAGATCTCCTACGAGCAGTACTTC.

The CDR3 nucleotides are TGTGCCAGTAATCCTGGGGCACGACAGGTTCAGCCCCAGCATTTT. Its translation: CASNPGARQVQPQHF. The rearrangement uses TRBV19 and TRBJ1-5; D possibly corresponds to TRBD1 (6 bases). V shed 7 bases and J shed 6 bases, with 19 bases lying between them. Looked up from germline, CDR1 is LNHDA and CDR2 is SQIVND (reference sequence). This CDR3 has 15 amino acids. Using reference TRBV19 and TRBJ1-5 for the parts outside the CDR3, the full variable domain is DGGITQSPKYLFRKEGQNVTLSCEQNLNHDAMYWYRQDPGQGLRLIYYSQIVNDFQKGDIAEGYSVSREKKESFPLTVTSAQKNPTAFYLCASNPGARQVQPQHFGDGTRLSIL.

The chain combines TRBV28 with TRBJ2-1, with 9 bases aligning to TRBD1. The CDR3 has 20 amino acids. Unmatched junction bases numbered 20, after V lost 6 bases and J lost 2 bases. CDR1 is MDHEN, CDR2 SYDVKM, per germline. CDR3 protein: CASSLQGAKGRKGAYNEQFF. CDR3 bases: TGTGCCAGCAGCCTACAGGGGGCAAAGGGTAGAAAAGGGGCCTACAATGAGCAGTTCTTC.

The rearrangement uses TRBV29-1 and TRBJ2-1, with TRBD2 identical over 14 bases. The CDR3 covers 13 residues. Germline V gene data show CDR1 as SQVTM and CDR2 as ANQGSEA. As DNA, the CDR3 is TGCAGGGCGACTAGCGGGAGGGTCAATGAGCAGTTCTTC. Amino acids: CRATSGRVNEQFF.